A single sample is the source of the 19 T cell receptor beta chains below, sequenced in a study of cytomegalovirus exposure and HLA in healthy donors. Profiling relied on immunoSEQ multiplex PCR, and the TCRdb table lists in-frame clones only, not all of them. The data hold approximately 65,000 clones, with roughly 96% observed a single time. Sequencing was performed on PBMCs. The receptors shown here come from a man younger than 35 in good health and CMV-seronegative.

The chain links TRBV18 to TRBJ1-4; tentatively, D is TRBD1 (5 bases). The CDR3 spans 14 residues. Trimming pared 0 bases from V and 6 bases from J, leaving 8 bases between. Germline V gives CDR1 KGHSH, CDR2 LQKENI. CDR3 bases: TGTGCCAGCTCACCACCGGGGGGGGATGAAAAACTGTTTTTT. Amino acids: CASSPPGGDEKLFF.

CDR3 DNA: TGTGCCAGCAGGAGCAACACTGAAGCTTTCTTT. Its protein product is CASRSNTEAFF. The chain uses TRBV11-2 and TRBJ1-1; D remains ambiguous. Germline V gene sequence: CDR1 SGHAT, CDR2 FQNNGV. The V end was cut by 6 bases, the J end by 2 bases, with 4 bases between. This CDR3 has 11 residues.

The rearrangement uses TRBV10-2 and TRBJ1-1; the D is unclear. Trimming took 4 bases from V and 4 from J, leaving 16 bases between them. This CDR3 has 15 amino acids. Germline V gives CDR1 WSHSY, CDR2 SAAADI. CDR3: CASSGSRGGGTEAFF. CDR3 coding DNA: TGCGCCAGCAGTGGTTCTCGGGGAGGTGGCACTGAAGCTTTCTTT.

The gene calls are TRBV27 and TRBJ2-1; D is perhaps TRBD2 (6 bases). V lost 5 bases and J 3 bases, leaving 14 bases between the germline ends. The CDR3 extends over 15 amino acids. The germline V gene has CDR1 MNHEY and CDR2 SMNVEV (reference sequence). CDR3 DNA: TGTGCCAGCAGTCCTTGGGGGGAAGACTACAATGAGCAGTTCTTC. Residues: CASSPWGEDYNEQFF.

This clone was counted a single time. The CDR3 here is CASSLADFPDEQFF. The DNA of the CDR3 is TGTGCCAGCAGCTTAGCGGACTTTCCAGATGAGCAGTTCTTC. The chain is built from TRBV7-8 and TRBJ2-1, with D perhaps matching TRBD2 (5 bases). The CDR3 extends over 14 amino acids. Trimming stripped 0 bases from V and 8 bases from J, with 11 bases between. CDR1 and CDR2 (germline): SGHVS, FQNEAQ.

For the CDR3, the DNA is TGTGCCAGCAGTCCAACCGCCGGGACAGGTTATGGCTACACCTTC. The encoded protein is CASSPTAGTGYGYTF. The genes are TRBV5-5 and TRBJ1-2, with 8 positions matching TRBD1. J lost 5 bases, V lost 5 bases, and 11 bases had no gene match. CDR3 size: 15 residues. Germline CDR1 is SGHKS and CDR2 is YYEKEE (reference sequence).

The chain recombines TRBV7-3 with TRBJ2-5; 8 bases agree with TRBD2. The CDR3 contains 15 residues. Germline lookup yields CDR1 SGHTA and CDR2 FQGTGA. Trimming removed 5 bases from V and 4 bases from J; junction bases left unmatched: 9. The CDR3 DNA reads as TGTGCCAGCAGCCCCTCCGGACTAGCCTCAGAGACCCAGTACTTC. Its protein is CASSPSGLASETQYF.

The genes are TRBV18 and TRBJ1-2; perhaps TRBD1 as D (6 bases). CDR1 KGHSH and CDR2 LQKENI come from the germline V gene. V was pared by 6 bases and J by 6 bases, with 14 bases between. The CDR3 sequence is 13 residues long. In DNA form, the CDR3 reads TGTGCCAGCTCTCCCACAGGGAGGGATGGCTACACCTTC. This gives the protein CASSPTGRDGYTF.

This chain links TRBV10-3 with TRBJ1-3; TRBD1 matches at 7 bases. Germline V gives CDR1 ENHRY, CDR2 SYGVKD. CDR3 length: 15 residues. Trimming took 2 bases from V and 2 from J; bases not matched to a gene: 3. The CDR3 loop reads CAISEKGAAGNTIYF. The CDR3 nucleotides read TGTGCCATCAGTGAGAAGGGGGCTGCTGGAAACACCATATATTTT.

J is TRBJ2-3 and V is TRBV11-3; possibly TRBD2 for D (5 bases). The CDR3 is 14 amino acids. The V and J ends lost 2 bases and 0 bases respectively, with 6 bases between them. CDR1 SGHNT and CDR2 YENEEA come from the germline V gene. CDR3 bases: TGTGCCAGCAGCTTAAGAGGGAGCACAGATACGCAGTATTTT. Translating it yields CASSLRGSTDTQYF. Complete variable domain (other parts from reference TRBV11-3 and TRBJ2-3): EAGVVQSPRYKIIEKKQPVAFWCNPISGHNTLYWYLQNLGQGPELLIRYENEEAVDDSQLPKDRFSAERLKGVDSTLKIQPAELGDSAVYLCASSLRGSTDTQYFGPGTRLTVL.

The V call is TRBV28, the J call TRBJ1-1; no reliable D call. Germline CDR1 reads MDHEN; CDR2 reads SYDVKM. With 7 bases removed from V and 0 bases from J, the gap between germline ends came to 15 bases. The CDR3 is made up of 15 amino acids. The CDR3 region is CASTLSNSLNTEAFF. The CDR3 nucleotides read TGTGCCAGCACCCTTTCAAACTCATTGAACACTGAAGCTTTCTTT.

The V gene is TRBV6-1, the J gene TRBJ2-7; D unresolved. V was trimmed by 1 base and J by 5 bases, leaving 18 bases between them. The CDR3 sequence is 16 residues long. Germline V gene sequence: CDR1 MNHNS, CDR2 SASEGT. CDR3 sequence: CASSEGPVRPRNEQYF. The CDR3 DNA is TGTGCCAGCAGTGAAGGTCCGGTCCGCCCGAGGAACGAGCAGTACTTC.

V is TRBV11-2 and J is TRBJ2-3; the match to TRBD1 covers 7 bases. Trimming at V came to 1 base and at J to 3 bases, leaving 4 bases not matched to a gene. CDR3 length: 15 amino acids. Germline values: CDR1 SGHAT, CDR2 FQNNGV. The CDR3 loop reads CASSLVTGLTDTQYF. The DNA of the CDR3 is TGTGCCAGCAGCTTAGTGACAGGGCTAACAGATACGCAGTATTTT. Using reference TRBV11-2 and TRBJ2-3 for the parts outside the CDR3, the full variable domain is EAGVAQSPRYKIIEKRQSVAFWCNPISGHATLYWYQQILGQGPKLLIQFQNNGVVDDSQLPKDRFSAERLKGVDSTLKIQPAKLEDSAVYLCASSLVTGLTDTQYFGPGTRLTVL.

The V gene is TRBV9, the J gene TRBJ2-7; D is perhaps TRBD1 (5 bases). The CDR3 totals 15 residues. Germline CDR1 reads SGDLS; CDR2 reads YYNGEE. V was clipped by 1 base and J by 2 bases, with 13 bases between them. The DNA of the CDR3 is TGTGCCAGCAGCGTACAGACAGTCCCGACCTACGAGCAGTACTTC. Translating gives CASSVQTVPTYEQYF.

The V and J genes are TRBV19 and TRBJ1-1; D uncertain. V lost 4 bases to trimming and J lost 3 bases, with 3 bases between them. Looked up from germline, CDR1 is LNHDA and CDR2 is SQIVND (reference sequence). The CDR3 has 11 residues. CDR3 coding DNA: TGTGCCAGTAGTACATACACTGAAGCTTTCTTT. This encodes CASSTYTEAFF.

CDR3 nucleotides: TGTGCCAGCAGCTTACCGACAGGGCCAACTGAAGCTTTCTTT. It codes for CASSLPTGPTEAFF. The chain is built from TRBV7-9 and TRBJ1-1; 7 bases map to TRBD1. The ends lost 2 bases at V and 5 bases at J; junction bases unmatched: 5. This CDR3 is 14 amino acids long. Germline CDR1 is SEHNR and CDR2 is FQNEAQ (reference sequence).

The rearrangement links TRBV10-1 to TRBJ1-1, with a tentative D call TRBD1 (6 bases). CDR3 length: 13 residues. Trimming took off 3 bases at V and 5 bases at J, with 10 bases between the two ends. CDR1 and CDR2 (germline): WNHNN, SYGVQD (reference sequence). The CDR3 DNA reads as TGCGCCAGCAGTGAAAGGACAGCGACTGAAGCTTTCTTT. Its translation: CASSERTATEAFF.

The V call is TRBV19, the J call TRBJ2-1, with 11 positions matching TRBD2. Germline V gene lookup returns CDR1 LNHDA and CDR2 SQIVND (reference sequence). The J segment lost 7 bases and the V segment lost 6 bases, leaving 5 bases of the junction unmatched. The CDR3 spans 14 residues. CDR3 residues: CASRNGLAGNEQFF. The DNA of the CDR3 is TGTGCCAGTAGAAACGGACTAGCGGGTAATGAGCAGTTCTTC.

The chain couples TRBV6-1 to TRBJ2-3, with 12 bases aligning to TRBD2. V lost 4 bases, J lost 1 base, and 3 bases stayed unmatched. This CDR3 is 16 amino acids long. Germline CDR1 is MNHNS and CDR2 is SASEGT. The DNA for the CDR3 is TGTGCCAGCAGTGGCCCTAGCGGGAGGGGCACAGATACGCAGTATTTT. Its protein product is CASSGPSGRGTDTQYF.